This T cell receptor beta chain was captured in a study of blood T cell repertoires in COVID-19. The overall study: From the United States, Italy and Spain came samples of acute and convalescent COVID-19.

Cohorts were assigned according to the clinical history that participants reported. The table came from immunoSEQ multiplex PCR; TCRdb's copy has only in-frame clones and leaves some out. The data show approximately 450,000 clones, 87% seen once. This clonotype was sampled from a woman younger than 30 with acute COVID-19. Sequenced: PBMCs or T cells enriched from blood (not recorded which).

The CDR3 nucleotides are TGTGCTACGGGGCGGGACTACAATGAGCAGTTCTTC. It translates to CATGRDYNEQFF. This sequence joins TRBV11-2 and TRBJ2-1, with D perhaps matching TRBD2 (6 bases). This CDR3 region has 12 residues. Per the germline V gene, CDR1 is SGHAT and CDR2 is FQNNGV.